The present TCR beta chain was sequenced within a study of T cell responses to AZD1222 COVID-19 vaccine. Germline lookup yields CDR1 MDHEN and CDR2 SYDVKM. The CDR3 is made up of 14 amino acids. V shed 5 bases and J 4 bases; nucleotides not matched to a gene: 7. As concerns this clone: Antigen: not known.

The assay was immunoSEQ multiplex PCR, and TCRdb's table has in-frame clones only and misses some. The sample holds about 150,000 clones, roughly 91% seen once. General study findings and limits: Seropositive at baseline were only 5 to 7 AZD1222 recipients. White British people made up most donors, females outnumbered males, and clonal diversity was possibly underestimated. Unmutated variant regions are reportedly the target of nearly half of TCRs that are spike-specific.

Sequencing was performed on peripheral blood, taken 28 days after the second AZD1222 dose. V usage is TRBV28 and J usage is TRBJ1-2; TRBD1 aligns across 7 bases. The sequence came from an adult who received the AZD1222 COVID-19 vaccine. The CDR3 DNA is TGTGCCAGCAGTGATAGACAGGGAGCCTATGGCTACACCTTC. Encoded protein: CASSDRQGAYGYTF.